Listed below are T cell receptor beta chains from one sample, sequenced in a study of breast tumors, draining lymph nodes, adjacent tissues. MiXCR was run by TCRdb on the multiplex PCR reads, yielding one entry per CDR3 protein. The sample holds about 230,000 distinct CDR3 sequences; roughly 30% are singletons and the top ten take roughly 1.5%. The sample consisted of axillary lymph node tissue. The origin of the receptors is a female donor with breast cancer. Some clones in this sample may be carry-over from other donors' samples. Each CDR3 is given with its conserved first and last residue. The D gene is left open where the match is weak.

15 | TRBJ2-3 | TRBV11-3 | NA | CASSPGLARADTQYF
13 | TRBJ2-2 | TRBV2 | NA | CASGTQNTGELFF
13 | TRBJ2-7 | TRBV15 | TRBD2 | CATSRKRESEQYF
16 | TRBJ2-1 | TRBV7-3 | NA | CASSLTKVGGRGEQFF
17 | TRBJ2-3 | TRBV11-3 | TRBD2 | CASSVRTSGMETDTQYF
13 | TRBJ2-3 | TRBV12-3/TRBV12-4 | NA | CASSFSSTDTQYF
14 | TRBJ2-3 | TRBV5-8 | NA | CASSLYMRPDTQYF
15 | TRBJ1-3 | TRBV20-1 | NA | CSARDGGISGNTIYF
15 | TRBJ2-1 | TRBV12-5 | NA | CASPPTGSYYNEQFF
14 | TRBJ2-7 | TRBV12-3/TRBV12-4 | TRBD1 | CASRRTGPFYEQYF
18 | TRBJ2-6 | TRBV5-1 | NA | CASSLVRDTDAGANVLTF
14 | TRBJ2-5 | TRBV6-5 | NA | CASSPYPSQETQYF
13 | TRBJ2-7 | TRBV19 | NA | CASRPLGGREQYF
17 | TRBJ1-5 | TRBV5-8 | TRBD1 | CASSPDRGYVGNQPQHF
15 | TRBJ2-1 | TRBV27 | TRBD1 | CASRKQGVPINKWFF
15 | TRBJ2-7 | TRBV7-9 | NA | CASSLEGGSSYEQYF
15 | TRBJ2-7 | TRBV19 | NA | CASSGGDLNYYEQYF
16 | TRBJ2-3 | TRBV5-1 | NA | CASSQGRATLTDTQYF
16 | TRBJ2-1 | TRBV27 | NA | CASSSTSQGWFNEQFF
15 | TRBJ2-1 | TRBV6-5 | NA | CASSHSKGGYNEQFF
16 | TRBJ1-2 | TRBV7-2 | TRBD1 | CASSLAGTGEGYGYTF
16 | TRBJ2-1 | TRBV6-1 | TRBD2 | CASSEYGGGVYNEQFF
14 | TRBJ2-5 | TRBV6-2/TRBV6-3 | NA | CASTSTASQETQYF
16 | TRBJ1-5 | TRBV20-1 | NA | CSVGRKRGVGNQPQHF
17 | TRBJ1-5 | TRBV6-6 | NA | CASTPLDGRYSNQPQHF
18 | NA | TRBV6-1 | TRBD2 | CASSGGTSGRSSTDTQFF
15 | TRBJ2-7 | TRBV20-1 | TRBD1 | CSARDPGQGNYEQYF
15 | TRBJ2-1 | TRBV5-1 | TRBD2 | CASSLGLAGVEEQFF
14 | TRBJ2-6 | TRBV2 | NA | CASSGLSGANVLTF
12 | TRBJ1-3 | TRBV9 | NA | CASSVGGYTIYF
14 | TRBJ2-1 | TRBV5-1 | NA | CASRGGRTYNEQFF
15 | TRBJ2-1 | TRBV20-1 | TRBD2 | CSARDVGGSLNEQFF
15 | TRBJ2-3 | TRBV7-9 | TRBD2 | CASSSRRLAGGPQYF
15 | TRBJ2-2 | TRBV28 | TRBD2 | CASSLKLAGVGELFF
14 | TRBJ2-7 | TRBV5-1 | NA | CASSLTGTTYEQCF
16 | TRBJ2-7 | TRBV20-1 | NA | CSARSRLAGQGPHLVF
14 | TRBJ1-1 | TRBV20-1 | NA | CSAARGGSTTEAFF
14 | TRBJ1-2 | TRBV3-1 | NA | CASSQDQGIYGYTF
15 | TRBJ1-4 | TRBV5-1 | NA | CASSLGPSPNEKLFF
13 | TRBJ2-7 | TRBV29-1 | NA | CSASRRSSYEQYF